One TCR beta chain is described in this entry. The antigen remains undetermined. These data originate in a study of OX40 agonist ivuxolimab in advanced cancers. Study-wide context: Ivuxolimab is an agonistic anti-OX40 (CD134) antibody, and patients were treated with it. The dose-escalation cohort had hepatocellular carcinoma, melanoma, renal cell or head and neck cancer.

Looked up from germline, CDR1 is SGHTA and CDR2 is FQGNSA. The V gene end was trimmed by 10 bases and the J gene end by 5 bases; junction bases not matched to a gene: 9. The CDR3 is made up of 16 amino acids. Notes on the study in general: The study observed clonal expansion of CD4+ and CD8+ blood T cells by week 6 at 0.1 to 3.0 mg/kg. In CD8+ T cells, expanded clones were on average more numerous than in CD4+.

Sequencing was performed with immunoSEQ multiplex PCR; in TCRdb, only in-frame clones are kept and a portion is missing. The sample has about 150,000 clones, approximately 94% seen once. Sequenced material: CD4+ or CD8+ T cells sorted from blood, taken in a trial of the OX40 agonist ivuxolimab. The gene calls are TRBV7-2 and TRBJ2-2; 14 bases fit TRBD2. The TCR sequence derives from an adult with an advanced solid tumor such as melanoma, head and neck, liver or kidney cancer. Here the CDR3 reads CATKPTSGGETGELFF. The CDR3 nucleotides are TGTGCCACCAAACCGACTAGCGGGGGGGAAACCGGGGAGCTGTTTTTT. The whole variable domain, filled in from reference TRBV7-2 and TRBJ2-2, reads GAGVSQSPSNKVTEKGKDVELRCDPISGHTALYWYRQSLGQGLEFLIYFQGNSAPDKSGLPSDRFSAERTGGSVSTLTIQRTQQEDSAVYLCATKPTSGGETGELFFGEGSRLTVL.